Following are 9 T cell receptor beta chains from one sample sequenced in a study of molecular identifiers for immune sequencing clone quantification (dated by TCRdb to the late 2010s). To prepare the library, PCR was applied. TCRdb lists the instrument as Illumina HiSeq 4000. TCRdb applied fastp at Q25 and MiXCR to the public reads, then kept only in-frame beta chains. Rows matching on CDR3 protein sequence are summarized as one entry with the most common DNA and genes. The sample table holds just under 650,000 distinct CDR3 sequences, of which 15% to 20% were seen once. The biggest ten clones account for roughly 0.9% of the sample. The sequenced sample was naive CD8+ T cells from blood, with Jurkat cell RNA spiked in. In light of the paper, this sample's cell subset or site label describes: FACS-sorted CD8+CD4-CCR7+CD45RA+ naive T cells. These TCRs come from a human donor in good health. Some libraries in this study had Jurkat cell RNA spiked in.

Ten or more counts support this clonotype. The chain links TRBV7-6 to TRBJ2-3; D unclear. Germline-derived CDR1 and CDR2 are SGHVS and FNYEAQ. Between the trimmed V and J ends, which lost 2 bases and 4 bases, there was a span of 10 bases. The CDR3 is made up of 14 amino acids. The CDR3 region has the DNA TGTGCCAGCAGCTTATACGGTGGCTCAGATACGCAGTATTTT. Translating gives CASSLYGGSDTQYF.

J is TRBJ2-5 and V is TRBV7-2; D perhaps matches TRBD1 (5 bases). This CDR3 region has 14 residues. Germline loops: CDR1 SGHTA, CDR2 FQGNSA. V lost 3 bases and J 2 bases, leaving 10 bases between the germline ends. CDR3 DNA sequence: TGTGCCAGCAGCTTCCTTGACAGACAAGAGACCCAGTACTTC. The encoded protein is CASSFLDRQETQYF. Drawing the rest from reference TRBV7-2 and TRBJ2-5, the complete variable domain is GAGVSQSPSNKVTEKGKDVELRCDPISGHTALYWYRQSLGQGLEFLIYFQGNSAPDKSGLPSDRFSAERTGGSVSTLTIQRTQQEDSAVYLCASSFLDRQETQYFGPGTRLLVL.

This clonotype was counted a few times. The V gene is TRBV19, the J gene TRBJ2-7, with TRBD2 matching over 13 bases. The CDR3 spans 16 residues. Germline trimming cut 6 bases from V and 7 bases from J; bases unmatched to any gene: 12. Germline CDR1 reads LNHDA; CDR2 reads SQIVND (reference sequence). CDR3 coding DNA: TGTGCCAGTAGCATTGGACTAGCGGGAGCATTAAGGGAGCAGTACTTC. This translates into CASSIGLAGALREQYF.

This clonotype has just a few counts. The V and J genes are TRBV20-1 and TRBJ2-1; TRBD2 agrees at 14 bases. Germline lookup yields CDR1 DFQATT and CDR2 SNEGSKA (reference sequence). CDR3 length: 16 amino acids. The CDR3 sequence is CSASGTSGSSYNEQFF. CDR3 nucleotide sequence: TGCAGCGCTTCCGGGACTAGCGGGAGCTCCTACAATGAGCAGTTCTTC.

This clonotype has ten or more counts. This sequence joins TRBV11-3 and TRBJ2-3; 12 bases are shared with TRBD2. Looked up from germline, CDR1 is SGHNT and CDR2 is YENEEA. The V segment lost 5 bases and the J segment 0 bases; nucleotides outside the gene matches: 6. CDR3 length: 17 amino acids. The DNA of the CDR3 is TGTGCCAGCAGCCCCCGGACTAGCGGGGTGAGCACAGATACGCAGTATTTT. Its translation is CASSPRTSGVSTDTQYF.

The table lists this clonotype with a few counts. The chain couples TRBV28 to TRBJ1-1; D is uncertain. Germline CDR1 reads MDHEN; CDR2 reads SYDVKM. Trimming cost V 7 bases and J 5 bases, with 14 bases left between them. This CDR3 has 13 residues. The CDR3 DNA reads TGTGCCAGCACCTTGGGGTGGAGAACTGAAGCTTTCTTT. Its protein is CASTLGWRTEAFF.

Turning to this clonotype: The junction does not match germline at one end; this may be a read error. V usage is TRBV27 and J usage is TRBJ1-2, with a possible D match to TRBD1 (6 bases). The germline gives CDR1 MNHEY, CDR2 SMNVEV (reference sequence). The CDR3 sequence is 18 residues long. This CDR3 reads CTSSSKQGIGLANYGYTF. The CDR3 DNA reads TGTACCAGCAGTTCGAAACAGGGAATTGGGCTAGCTAACTATGGCTACACCTTC.

This clonotype was detected ten times or more. The chain is built from TRBV6-5 and TRBJ2-1, with D perhaps TRBD2 (6 bases). This CDR3 has 16 amino acids. Trimming removed 6 bases from V and 0 bases from J, with 15 bases in between. The germline V gene encodes CDR1 MNHEY and CDR2 SVGAGI. Here the CDR3 DNA reads TGTGCCAGCAGAAACAATAGCGGAAGCTCCTACAATGAGCAGTTCTTC. Translation gives CASRNNSGSSYNEQFF.

In the case of this clonotype: A much bigger clone sits one base away, suggesting this may be a read error. The chain couples TRBV10-3 to TRBJ2-2, with TRBD2 matching over 10 bases. The CDR3 is 16 residues long. The V segment lost 3 bases and the J segment 4 bases; nucleotides outside the gene matches: 5. From germline, CDR1 is ENHRY and CDR2 SYGVKD. In nucleotides, the CDR3 is TGTGCCATCAGTGAAACTAGCGGGATTACCACCGGGGAGCTGTTTTTT. It is translated as CAISETSGITTGELFF.